This entry lists 17 T cell receptor beta chains sequenced from one sample in a study of blood T cells in healthy people across ages. Together with a sample-barcoded 5' primer, a J-beta primer mix was included in a second PCR lasting about 7 to 12 cycles. TCRdb used MiXCR to reprocess the 5' RACE reads, holding one entry per CDR3 protein. The repertoire has about 930,000 distinct CDR3 sequences, around 29% of them found once; the top ten carry roughly 10%. In addition, the sample was reused for a study of T cells of mothers and their children.

Sequences were obtained from blood. These receptors were taken from a woman between 40 and 55 years old in good health.

In this sample, this clonotype turned up many times. This chain links TRBV12-3 or TRBV12-4 with TRBJ2-7; 7 bases fit TRBD1. The CDR3 length is 12 residues. V lost 4 bases, J lost 9 bases, and 6 bases stayed unmatched. The DNA of the CDR3 is TGTGCCAGCAGTTACGGACAGGTTGGGCAGTACTTC. Amino acid sequence: CASSYGQVGQYF.

The chain has TRBV9 and TRBJ1-4; no firm D call. Germline V gene data show CDR1 as SGDLS and CDR2 as YYNGEE. V lost 4 bases and J 0 bases, leaving 16 bases between the germline ends. The CDR3 has 17 residues. The CDR3 region is CASSSNPRHPTNEKLFF. The CDR3 coding sequence is TGTGCCAGCAGCTCCAACCCGAGACACCCAACTAATGAAAAACTGTTTTTT. Full variable domain (rest looked up from reference TRBV9 and TRBJ1-4): DSGVTQTPKHLITATGQRVTLRCSPRSGDLSVYWYQQSLDQGLQFLIQYYNGEERAKGNILERFSAQQFPDLHSELNLSSLELGDSALYFCASSSNPRHPTNEKLFFGSGTQLSVL.

The CDR3 sequence: CASSYLEGDTDTQYF. CDR3 DNA sequence: TGTGCCAGCAGTTACTTGGAGGGGGACACAGATACGCAGTATTTT. V and J are TRBV6-2 or TRBV6-3 and TRBJ2-3; TRBD1 or TRBD2 may be the D gene (6 bases each). The CDR3 length is 15 residues. Trimming left V 1 base short and J 2 bases short, with 10 bases between. Looked up from germline, CDR1 is MNHEY and CDR2 is SVGEGT.

Concerning this clonotype: A clone one base away is much larger, so this may be a read error. The V gene is TRBV3-1, the J gene TRBJ2-5; TRBD1 or TRBD2 may be the D gene (5 bases each). CDR1 and CDR2 from the germline V gene are LGHDT and YNNKEL (reference sequence). This CDR3 spans 12 amino acids. The CDR3 coding sequence is TGTGTCAGCAGCCAAGAGGGGGAGACCCAGTACTTC. This translates into CVSSQEGETQYF.

This chain joins TRBV12-3 or TRBV12-4 and TRBJ2-1; 7 positions match TRBD1. Trimming took 1 base from V and 10 from J; bases not matched to a gene: 7. The CDR3 runs 14 residues. Here the CDR3 DNA reads TGTGCCAGCAGTTTAGGGACAGGAGCCTACGAGCAGTTCTTC. This translates into CASSLGTGAYEQFF.

The J gene is TRBJ1-1, the V gene TRBV28; D not certain. The CDR3 length is 15 residues. The V gene's germline CDR1 is MDHEN and CDR2 SYDVKM. The germline V and J ends were trimmed by 6 bases and 0 bases, with 14 bases remaining between them. The CDR3 bases are TGTGCCAGCAGCGATGGACGGTCAATGAACACTGAAGCTTTCTTT. Amino acid sequence: CASSDGRSMNTEAFF. The whole variable domain, remainder taken from reference TRBV28 and TRBJ1-1, is DVKVTQSSRYLVKRTGEKVFLECVQDMDHENMFWYRQDPGLGLRLIYFSYDVKMKEKGDIPEGYSVSREKKERFSLILESASTNQTSMYLCASSDGRSMNTEAFFGQGTRLTVV.

At least ten counts were recorded for this clonotype. The V call is TRBV5-1, the J call TRBJ2-7; no firm D call. Trimming pared 1 base from V and 2 bases from J, leaving 13 bases between. The CDR3 contains 15 residues. CDR1 and CDR2 (germline): SGHRS, YFSETQ. DNA for the CDR3: TGCGCCAGCAGCTTGTCTTGGGCAGACACCTACGAGCAGTACTTC. Translated, it gives CASSLSWADTYEQYF.

This clonotype has more than one count but fewer than ten. The J gene is TRBJ2-3, the V gene TRBV27, with 9 bases matching TRBD2. The V and J ends lost 3 bases and 2 bases, in that order; junction bases with no gene match: 12. The CDR3 is made up of 18 amino acids. Germline CDR1 reads MNHEY; CDR2 reads SMNVEV (reference sequence). The CDR3 coding sequence is TGTGCCAGCAGTTTTTCCCCTTTTAGCGGGGGCTACACAGATACGCAGTATTTT. Translation: CASSFSPFSGGYTDTQYF.

Worth noting for this clonotype: A much larger clone sits a single nucleotide away, making a read error possible. J is TRBJ2-6 and V is TRBV6-5; D unclear. Germline V gene lookup returns CDR1 MNHEY and CDR2 SVGAGI. The germline V and J ends were trimmed by 6 bases and 0 bases, with 6 bases remaining between them. CDR3 length: 14 residues. CDR3 bases: TGTGCCAGCAGATATTCCTCTGGGGCCAACGTCCTGACTTTC. It yields the protein CASRYSSGANVLTF.

Ten or more counts support this clonotype. V is TRBV28 and J is TRBJ1-1; TRBD1 is a possible D gene (5 bases). The V end was cut by 7 bases, the J end by 2 bases, with 17 bases between. The germline CDR1 and CDR2 sequences are MDHEN and SYDVKM. The CDR3 consists of 15 residues. The CDR3 here is CASIVAGTSNTEAFF. The CDR3 nucleotides are TGTGCCAGCATCGTCGCCGGGACGAGTAACACTGAAGCTTTCTTT.

Many counts were recorded for this clonotype. The rearrangement links TRBV20-1 to TRBJ2-3, with 9 bases fitting TRBD2. The CDR3 is 14 amino acids. V was pared by 5 bases and J by 0 bases, with 3 bases of the junction left unmatched. Germline loops: CDR1 DFQATT, CDR2 SNEGSKA (reference sequence). CDR3 coding DNA: TGCAGTGCTCGGCGGGAGGGAAGCACAGATACGCAGTATTTT. Amino acids: CSARREGSTDTQYF.

This clonotype was recorded many times. This chain connects TRBV12-3 or TRBV12-4 to TRBJ2-1, with D unresolved. The CDR3 spans 13 residues. V lost 7 bases and J lost 3, with 10 bases in between. The CDR3 DNA reads as TGTGCCAGCAACCAGGATCTCTACAATGAGCAGTTCTTC. It encodes CASNQDLYNEQFF.

This clonotype was detected once. The chain is built from TRBV7-9 and TRBJ2-1, with a tentative D call TRBD2 (5 bases). CDR1 and CDR2 (germline): SEHNR, FQNEAQ (reference sequence). The V gene lost 4 bases and the J gene lost 4 bases, with 14 bases spanning the gap. The CDR3 runs to 15 residues. CDR3 nucleotide sequence: TGTGCCAGCAGCTCGGACTTCAAGACTTACAATGAGCAGTTCTTC. Encoded protein: CASSSDFKTYNEQFF.

This clonotype was picked up many times. The chain links TRBV29-1 to TRBJ2-5; possibly TRBD1 for D (6 bases). The CDR3 runs to 12 residues. The germline gives CDR1 SQVTM, CDR2 ANQGSEA. The V gene lost 2 bases and the J gene lost 5 bases, with 9 bases spanning the gap. The CDR3 spells CSVENRAETQYF. CDR3 nucleotide sequence: TGCAGCGTTGAAAACAGGGCCGAGACCCAGTACTTC. Combining the CDR3 with reference TRBV29-1 and TRBJ2-5 gives the whole variable domain SAVISQKPSRDICQRGTSLTIQCQVDSQVTMMFWYRQQPGQSLTLIATANQGSEATYESGFVIDKFPISRPNLTFSTLTVSNMSPEDSSIYLCSVENRAETQYFGPGTRLLVL.

This chain joins TRBV10-3 and TRBJ1-1; D remains unclear. V lost 5 bases to trimming and J lost 7 bases, with 14 bases between them. The V gene's germline CDR1 is ENHRY and CDR2 SYGVKD. The CDR3 is 13 residues long. The chain's CDR3 is CAISKPGEGEAFF. CDR3 sequence (DNA): TGTGCCATCAGTAAACCCGGGGAAGGTGAAGCTTTCTTT.

In this sample, this clonotype turned up a few times. V is TRBV9 and J is TRBJ2-2; 9 nucleotides align to TRBD1. Germline V gene data show CDR1 as SGDLS and CDR2 as YYNGEE. The CDR3 contains 15 residues. After removal of 3 bases from V and 4 bases from J, the junction contained 4 bases not matched to a gene. CDR3 nucleotides: TGTGCCAGCAGCGCAACAGGGGGCGTCACCGGGGAGCTGTTTTTT. Its translation is CASSATGGVTGELFF.

A few counts support this clonotype. This sequence may be a read error, since a much larger clone differs from it by one base. This sequence joins TRBV6-2 or TRBV6-3 and TRBJ1-1, with 7 nucleotides matching TRBD1. The CDR3 is made up of 14 amino acids. Germline values: CDR1 MNHEY, CDR2 SVGEGT. CDR3 in DNA: TGTACCAGCAGTGAAACCACAGGGGTCACTGAAGCTTTCTTT. It encodes CTSSETTGVTEAFF.